The present T cell receptor beta chain was sequenced within a study of blood T cell repertoires in COVID-19. In the source study's methods: Estimation of nucleated cell counts relied on the amplification of reference gene primers. Assay: immunoSEQ multiplex PCR; the TCRdb copy retains only in-frame clones and omits some. For V, J and clone size, that table is used; D and trimming come from the DNA. The sample includes some 100,000 clones, around 80% of them seen just once. Germline CDR1 and CDR2: MNHEY and SVGAGI. The CDR3 has 15 amino acids. V was pared by 0 bases and J by 4 bases, with 12 bases between.

This chain joins TRBV6-5 and TRBJ1-2; maybe TRBD1 (5 bases). Sequencing was performed on peripheral blood. The sequence was obtained from a man aged 45-65 years with acute or convalescent COVID-19. The CDR3 loop reads CASSYSQGLAYGYTF. In nucleotides, the CDR3 is TGTGCCAGCAGTTACTCGCAGGGTCTTGCCTATGGCTACACCTTC.